The clone carrying this T cell receptor (beta chain) was counted ten times or more. This sample is part of a study of T-cell reconstitution after alpha-beta-depleted transplantation in children. The CDR3 runs 17 residues. V gave up 0 bases and J gave up 3 bases, with 18 bases separating them. The germline V gene has CDR1 LGHDT and CDR2 YNNKEL (reference sequence). TCRbeta library preparation incorporated unique molecular identifiers. One entry per CDR3 protein, called by TCRdb with MiXCR from the PCR reads. Among roughly 180,000 distinct CDR3 sequences listed, 8.5% to 14% were seen once. This TCR was sampled from a boy aged 2 to 10 with acute myeloid leukemia, due to receive a stem cell transplant. Sequenced material: PBMCs, taken before TCRalphabeta/CD19-depleted stem cell transplant. V and J are TRBV3-1 and TRBJ2-7; a weak D match, TRBD2 (6 bases). The CDR3 sequence is CASSQDRYEVRDYEQYF. The CDR3 DNA reads as TGTGCCAGCAGCCAAGATAGATACGAAGTGCGGGACTACGAGCAGTACTTC.